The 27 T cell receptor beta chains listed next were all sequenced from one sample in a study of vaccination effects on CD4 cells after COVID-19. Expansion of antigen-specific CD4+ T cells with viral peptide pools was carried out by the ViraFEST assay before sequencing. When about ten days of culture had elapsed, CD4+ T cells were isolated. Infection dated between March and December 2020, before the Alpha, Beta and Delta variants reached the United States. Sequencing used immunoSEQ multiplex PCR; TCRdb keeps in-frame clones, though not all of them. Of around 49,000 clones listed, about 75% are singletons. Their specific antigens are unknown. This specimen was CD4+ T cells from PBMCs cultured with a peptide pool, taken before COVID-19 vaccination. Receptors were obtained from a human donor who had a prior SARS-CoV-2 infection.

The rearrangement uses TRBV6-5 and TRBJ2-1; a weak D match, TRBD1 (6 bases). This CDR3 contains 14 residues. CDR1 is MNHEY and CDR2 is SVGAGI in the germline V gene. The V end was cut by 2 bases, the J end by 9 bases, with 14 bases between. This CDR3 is CASSYPQGRGEQFF. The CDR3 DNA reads TGTGCCAGCAGTTACCCACAGGGTCGGGGTGAGCAGTTCTTC.

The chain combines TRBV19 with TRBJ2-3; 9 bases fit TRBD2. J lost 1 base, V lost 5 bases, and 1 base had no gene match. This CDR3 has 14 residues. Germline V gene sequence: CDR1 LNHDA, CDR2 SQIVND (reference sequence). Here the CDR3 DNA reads TGTGCCAGTAGTCCTAGCGGGGGCACAGATACGCAGTATTTT. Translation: CASSPSGGTDTQYF.

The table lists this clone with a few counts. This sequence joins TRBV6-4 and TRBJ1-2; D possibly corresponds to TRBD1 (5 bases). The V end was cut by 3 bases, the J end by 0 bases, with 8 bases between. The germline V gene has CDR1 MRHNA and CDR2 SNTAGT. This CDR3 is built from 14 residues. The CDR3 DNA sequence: TGTGCCAGCAGTGAGACAGCAGCTAACTATGGCTACACCTTC. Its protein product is CASSETAANYGYTF.

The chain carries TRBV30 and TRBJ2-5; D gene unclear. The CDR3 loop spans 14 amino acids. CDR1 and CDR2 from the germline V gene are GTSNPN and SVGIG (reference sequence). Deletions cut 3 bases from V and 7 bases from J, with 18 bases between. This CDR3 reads CAWRPWTTRGTQYF. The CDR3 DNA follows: TGTGCCTGGAGACCTTGGACGACCCGCGGGACCCAGTACTTC.

The CDR3 DNA is TGCGCCAGCAGAATTGGGGTCCGGGGCCAAGAGACCCAGTACTTC. It encodes CASRIGVRGQETQYF. This chain links TRBV5-1 with TRBJ2-5; D might be TRBD2 (5 bases). This CDR3 contains 15 residues. Trimming took off 5 bases at V and 1 base at J, with 15 bases between the two ends. The germline CDR1 and CDR2 sequences are SGHRS and YFSETQ.

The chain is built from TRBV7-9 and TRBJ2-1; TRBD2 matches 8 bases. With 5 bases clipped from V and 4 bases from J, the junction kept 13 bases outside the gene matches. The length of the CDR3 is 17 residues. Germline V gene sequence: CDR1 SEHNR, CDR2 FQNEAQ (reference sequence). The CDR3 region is CASSPGSGRGEYNEQFF. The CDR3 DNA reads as TGTGCCAGCAGCCCCGGATCTGGGCGGGGGGAGTACAATGAGCAGTTCTTC.

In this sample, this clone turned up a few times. CDR3 DNA sequence: TGTGCCAGCAGCTTAGAAAGACAGGGAAACTATGGCTACACCTTC. Amino acid sequence: CASSLERQGNYGYTF. The genes are TRBV5-4 and TRBJ1-2, with TRBD1 matching over 7 bases. The V segment lost 2 bases and the J segment 2 bases; nucleotides outside the gene matches: 6. Germline CDR1 SGHNT, CDR2 YYREEE (reference sequence). The CDR3 is 15 residues long. The full variable domain, completed using reference TRBV5-4 and TRBJ1-2, is ETGVTQSPTHLIKTRGQQVTLRCSSQSGHNTVSWYQQALGQGPQFIFQYYREEENGRGNFPPRFSGLQFPNYSSELNVNALELDDSALYLCASSLERQGNYGYTFGSGTRLTVV.

In DNA, the CDR3 is TGTGCCAGCAGCCAAGTTGTCTACAATGAGCAGTTCTTC. Its protein product is CASSQVVYNEQFF. V gene TRBV3-1 (or the pseudogene TRBV3-2) combines with J gene TRBJ2-1; D not certain. Germline-derived CDR1 and CDR2 are LGHDT and YNNKEL (reference sequence). This CDR3 region has 13 residues. V lost 1 base and J 3 bases, leaving 4 bases between the germline ends.

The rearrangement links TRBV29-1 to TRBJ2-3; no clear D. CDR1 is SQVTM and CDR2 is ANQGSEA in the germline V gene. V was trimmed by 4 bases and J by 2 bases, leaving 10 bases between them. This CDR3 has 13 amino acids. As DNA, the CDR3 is TGCAGCGTTGGTAGGTCCCTCACAGATACGCAGTATTTT. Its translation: CSVGRSLTDTQYF.

This CDR3 is CASSDTLPGNEQFF. The CDR3 nucleotides read TGTGCCAGCAGTGATACCCTTCCAGGGAATGAGCAGTTCTTC. V and J are TRBV2 and TRBJ2-1; a possible D gene is TRBD1 (5 bases). The V end was cut by 3 bases, the J end by 7 bases, with 13 bases between. Germline V gene sequence: CDR1 SNHLY, CDR2 FYNNEI. CDR3 length: 14 amino acids.

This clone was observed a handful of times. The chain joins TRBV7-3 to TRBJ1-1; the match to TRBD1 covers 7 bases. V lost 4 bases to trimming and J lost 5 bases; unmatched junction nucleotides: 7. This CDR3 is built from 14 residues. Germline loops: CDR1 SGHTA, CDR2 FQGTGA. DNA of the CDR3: TGTGCCAGCAGCTCTACAGGGGACGGAACTGAAGCTTTCTTT. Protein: CASSSTGDGTEAFF.

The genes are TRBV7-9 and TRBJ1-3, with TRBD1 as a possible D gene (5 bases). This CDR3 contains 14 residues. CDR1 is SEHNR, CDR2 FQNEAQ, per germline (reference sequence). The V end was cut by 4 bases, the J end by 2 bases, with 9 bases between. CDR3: CASSSSGTGNTIYF. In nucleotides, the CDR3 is TGTGCCAGCAGCTCGTCAGGGACTGGAAACACCATATATTTT.

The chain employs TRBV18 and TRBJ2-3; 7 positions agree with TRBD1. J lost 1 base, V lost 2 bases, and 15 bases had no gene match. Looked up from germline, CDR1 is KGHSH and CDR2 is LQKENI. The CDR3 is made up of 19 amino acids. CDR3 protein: CASSPFPGHRDSRTDTQYF. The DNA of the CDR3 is TGTGCCAGCTCACCATTTCCGGGACACCGGGACAGCCGCACAGATACGCAGTATTTT. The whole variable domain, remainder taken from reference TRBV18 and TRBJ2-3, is NAGVMQNPRHLVRRRGQEARLRCSPMKGHSHVYWYRQLPEEGLKFMVYLQKENIIDESGMPKERFSAEFPKEGPSILRIQQVVRGDSAAYFCASSPFPGHRDSRTDTQYFGPGTRLTVL.

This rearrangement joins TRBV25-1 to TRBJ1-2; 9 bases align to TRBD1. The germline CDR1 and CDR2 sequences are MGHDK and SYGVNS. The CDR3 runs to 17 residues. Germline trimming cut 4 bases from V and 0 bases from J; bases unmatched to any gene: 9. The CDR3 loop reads CASSAHRGRRANYGYTF. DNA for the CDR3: TGTGCCAGCAGTGCGCACAGGGGGCGGAGGGCTAACTATGGCTACACCTTC.

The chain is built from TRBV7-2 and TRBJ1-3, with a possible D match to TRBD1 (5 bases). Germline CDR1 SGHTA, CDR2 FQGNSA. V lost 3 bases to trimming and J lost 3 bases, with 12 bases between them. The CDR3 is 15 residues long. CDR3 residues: CASSFKGARGNTIYF. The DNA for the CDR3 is TGTGCCAGCAGCTTTAAAGGGGCGCGTGGAAACACCATATATTTT.

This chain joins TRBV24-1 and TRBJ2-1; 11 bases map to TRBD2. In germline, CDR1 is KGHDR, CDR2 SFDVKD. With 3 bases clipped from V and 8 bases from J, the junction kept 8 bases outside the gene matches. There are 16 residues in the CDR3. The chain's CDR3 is CATSDALAGASYEQFF. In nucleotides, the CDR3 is TGTGCCACCAGTGATGCACTAGCGGGAGCATCCTATGAGCAGTTCTTC.

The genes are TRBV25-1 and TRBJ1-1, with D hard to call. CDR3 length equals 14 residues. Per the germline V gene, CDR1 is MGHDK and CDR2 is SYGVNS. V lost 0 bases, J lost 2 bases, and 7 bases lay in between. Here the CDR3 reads CASSEYRSNTEAFF. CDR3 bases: TGTGCCAGCAGTGAATACAGAAGCAACACTGAAGCTTTCTTT.

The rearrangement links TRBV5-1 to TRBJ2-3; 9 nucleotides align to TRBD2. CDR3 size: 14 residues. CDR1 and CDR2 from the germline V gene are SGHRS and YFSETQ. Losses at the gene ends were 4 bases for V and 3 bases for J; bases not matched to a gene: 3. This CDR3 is CASSGGLATDTQYF. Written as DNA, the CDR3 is TGCGCCAGCAGCGGTGGACTAGCGACAGATACGCAGTATTTT.

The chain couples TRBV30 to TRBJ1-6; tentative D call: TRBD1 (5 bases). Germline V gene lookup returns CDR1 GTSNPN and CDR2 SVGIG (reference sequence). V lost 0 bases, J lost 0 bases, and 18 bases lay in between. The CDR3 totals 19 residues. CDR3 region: CAWSVSRGFHSSYNSPLHF. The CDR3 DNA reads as TGTGCCTGGAGTGTATCGCGGGGGTTCCATAGCTCCTATAATTCACCCCTCCACTTT.

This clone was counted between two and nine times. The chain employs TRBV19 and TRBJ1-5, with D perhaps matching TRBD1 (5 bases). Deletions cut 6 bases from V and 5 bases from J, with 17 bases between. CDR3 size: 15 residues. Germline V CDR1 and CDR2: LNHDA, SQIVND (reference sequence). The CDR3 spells CASSARSGRDQPQHF. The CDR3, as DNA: TGTGCCAGTAGCGCCCGATCAGGGAGGGATCAGCCCCAGCATTTT. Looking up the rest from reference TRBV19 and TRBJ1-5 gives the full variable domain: DGGITQSPKYLFRKEGQNVTLSCEQNLNHDAMYWYRQDPGQGLRLIYYSQIVNDFQKGDIAEGYSVSREKKESFPLTVTSAQKNPTAFYLCASSARSGRDQPQHFGDGTRLSIL.

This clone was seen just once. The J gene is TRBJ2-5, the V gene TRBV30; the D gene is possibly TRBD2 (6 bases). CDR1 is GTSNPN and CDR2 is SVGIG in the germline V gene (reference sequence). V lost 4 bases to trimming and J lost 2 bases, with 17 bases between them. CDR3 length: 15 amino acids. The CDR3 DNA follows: TGTGCCTGGACAAATCAGGTCGGGGGTCAAGAGACCCAGTACTTC. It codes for CAWTNQVGGQETQYF. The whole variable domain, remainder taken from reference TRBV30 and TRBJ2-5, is SQTIHQWPATLVQPVGSPLSLECTVEGTSNPNLYWYRQAAGRGLQLLFYSVGIGQISSEVPQNLSASRPQDRQFILSSKKLLLSDSGFYLCAWTNQVGGQETQYFGPGTRLLVL.

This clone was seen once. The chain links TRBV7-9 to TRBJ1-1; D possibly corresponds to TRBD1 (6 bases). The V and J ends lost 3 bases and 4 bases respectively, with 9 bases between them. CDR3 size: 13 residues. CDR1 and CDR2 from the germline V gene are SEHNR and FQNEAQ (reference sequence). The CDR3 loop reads CASSFGQLTEAFF. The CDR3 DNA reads TGTGCCAGCAGCTTCGGACAGCTCACTGAAGCTTTCTTT.

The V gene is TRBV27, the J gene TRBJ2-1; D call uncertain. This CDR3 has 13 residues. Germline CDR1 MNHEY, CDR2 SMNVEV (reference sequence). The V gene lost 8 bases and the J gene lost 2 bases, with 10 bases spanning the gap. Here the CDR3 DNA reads TGTGCCAGCCGAGCGCCTGCCTACAATGAGCAGTTCTTC. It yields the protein CASRAPAYNEQFF.

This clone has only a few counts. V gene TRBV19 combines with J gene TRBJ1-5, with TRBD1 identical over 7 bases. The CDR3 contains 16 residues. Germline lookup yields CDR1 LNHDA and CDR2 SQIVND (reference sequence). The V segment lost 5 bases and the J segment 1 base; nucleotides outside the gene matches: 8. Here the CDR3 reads CASSSTGEPSNQPQHF. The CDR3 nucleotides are TGTGCCAGTAGTTCAACAGGGGAACCAAGCAATCAGCCCCAGCATTTT.

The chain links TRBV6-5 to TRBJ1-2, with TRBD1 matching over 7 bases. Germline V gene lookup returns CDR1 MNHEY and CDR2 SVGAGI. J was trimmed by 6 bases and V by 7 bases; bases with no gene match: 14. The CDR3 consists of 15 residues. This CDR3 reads CASTPDRARGDGYTF. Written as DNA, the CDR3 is TGTGCCAGCACCCCCGACAGGGCCCGAGGGGATGGCTACACCTTC.

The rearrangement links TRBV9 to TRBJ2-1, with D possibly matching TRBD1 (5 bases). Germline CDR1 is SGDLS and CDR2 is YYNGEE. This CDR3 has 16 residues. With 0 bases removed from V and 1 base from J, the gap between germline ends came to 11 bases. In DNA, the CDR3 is TGTGCCAGCAGCGTAGCAAGGGGTCATTCCTACAATGAGCAGTTCTTC. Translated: CASSVARGHSYNEQFF.

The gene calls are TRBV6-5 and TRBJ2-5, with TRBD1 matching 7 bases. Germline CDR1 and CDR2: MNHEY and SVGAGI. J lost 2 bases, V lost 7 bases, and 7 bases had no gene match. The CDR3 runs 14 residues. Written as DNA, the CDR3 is TGTGCCAGCAAGCTCACAGGGGCACAAGAGACCCAGTACTTC. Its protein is CASKLTGAQETQYF.